Listed here are 22 T cell receptor beta chains from one sample, sequenced in a study of cytomegalovirus exposure and HLA in healthy donors. With 60 Vbeta and 13 Jbeta primers, the PCR was carried out. Some clones are missing from TCRdb's copy, which holds only in-frame ones; the method was immunoSEQ multiplex PCR. Of about 150,000 clones in the sample, 75% are singletons; the top ten hold approximately 6.8%. Specimen: PBMCs. The source is a man under 40 in good health and CMV-seronegative.

The CDR3 region has the DNA TGTGCCAGCAGTTACTCGTTGGGAGGGACTGAAGCTTTCTTT. This sequence encodes CASSYSLGGTEAFF. This chain connects TRBV6-5 to TRBJ1-1; no clear D gene. The length of the CDR3 is 14 residues. Germline CDR1 is MNHEY and CDR2 is SVGAGI. V gave up 0 bases and J gave up 5 bases, with 10 bases separating them.

This clone was detected only once. The chain employs TRBV7-2 and TRBJ2-7, with D tentatively TRBD2 (5 bases). Per the germline V gene, CDR1 is SGHTA and CDR2 is FQGNSA. The CDR3 has 13 residues. V was trimmed by 7 bases and J by 6 bases, leaving 16 bases between them. The CDR3 sequence: CASTSARAGEQYF. The CDR3 DNA sequence: TGTGCCAGCACCTCTGCTCGGGCGGGCGAGCAGTACTTC.

J is TRBJ1-4 and V is TRBV9; 8 nucleotides match TRBD1. Germline trimming cut 3 bases from V and 3 bases from J; bases unmatched to any gene: 4. The germline gives CDR1 SGDLS, CDR2 YYNGEE. The CDR3 is 15 amino acids. CDR3 region: CASSGPGQANEKLFF. In DNA, the CDR3 is TGTGCCAGCAGCGGCCCGGGACAGGCTAATGAAAAACTGTTTTTT.

The rearrangement joins TRBV2 to TRBJ1-1, with 9 bases aligning to TRBD1. This CDR3 is 14 amino acids long. V was clipped by 4 bases and J by 5 bases; unmatched bases: 5. Germline CDR1 reads SNHLY; CDR2 reads FYNNEI. This CDR3 is CASSGDRVRTEAFF. The DNA of the CDR3 is TGTGCCAGCAGTGGGGACAGGGTGAGAACTGAAGCTTTCTTT.

This clone appeared a single time. The chain couples TRBV6-5 to TRBJ1-1; 7 bases match TRBD1. V shed 7 bases and J 4 bases; nucleotides not matched to a gene: 6. Per germline, CDR1 MNHEY and CDR2 SVGAGI. CDR3 length equals 13 residues. The DNA of the CDR3 is TGTGCCAGCATGTTGCAGGGGGGCACTGAAGCTTTCTTT. This gives the protein CASMLQGGTEAFF.

The V call is TRBV7-9, the J call TRBJ2-7, with a tentative D call TRBD2 (6 bases). Germline CDR1 and CDR2: SEHNR and FQNEAQ (reference sequence). This CDR3 is 15 amino acids long. Trimming removed 0 bases from V and 2 bases from J, with 11 bases in between. CDR3 in DNA: TGTGCCAGCAGCTTAGCCCCTAGCGTTCCCTACGAGCAGTACTTC. Its translation: CASSLAPSVPYEQYF. The complete variable domain, with remaining parts taken from reference TRBV7-9 and TRBJ2-7, reads DTGVSQNPRHKITKRGQNVTFRCDPISEHNRLYWYRQTLGQGPEFLTYFQNEAQLEKSRLLSDRFSAERPKGSFSTLEIQRTEQGDSAMYLCASSLAPSVPYEQYFGPGTRLTVT.

V usage is TRBV10-3 and J usage is TRBJ2-1, with no clear D. Germline-derived CDR1 and CDR2 are ENHRY and SYGVKD. V was clipped by 6 bases and J by 3 bases, with 15 bases between them. The CDR3 length is 15 residues. CDR3 region: CAIRVDRYGYNEQFF. DNA for the CDR3: TGTGCCATCAGAGTAGATAGATACGGCTACAATGAGCAGTTCTTC.

This clone was counted only a few times. This chain connects TRBV5-1 to TRBJ2-5; D gene ambiguous. CDR1 and CDR2 from the germline V gene are SGHRS and YFSETQ. The CDR3 has 11 amino acids. Deletions cut 4 bases from V and 2 bases from J, with 3 bases between. The CDR3 protein is CASSLQETQYF. The CDR3 DNA is TGCGCCAGCAGCCTACAAGAGACCCAGTACTTC.

The J gene is TRBJ2-2, the V gene TRBV9, with 7 bases identical to TRBD1. Looked up from germline, CDR1 is SGDLS and CDR2 is YYNGEE. Trimming took 0 bases from V and 2 from J; bases not matched to a gene: 4. The CDR3 is 16 residues long. CDR3 loop: CASSVVGQLNTGELFF. CDR3 DNA: TGTGCCAGCAGCGTAGTGGGACAGCTAAACACCGGGGAGCTGTTTTTT.

This chain connects TRBV19 to TRBJ2-1; D is perhaps TRBD1 (8 bases). Germline CDR1 reads LNHDA; CDR2 reads SQIVND (reference sequence). V lost 4 bases and J lost 3, with 13 bases in between. CDR3 length: 15 residues. Here the CDR3 DNA reads TGTGCCAGTAGTACCAACAGGGGGGGCTACAATGAGCAGTTCTTC. Encoded protein: CASSTNRGGYNEQFF.

This chain links TRBV27 with TRBJ1-1; D ambiguous. This CDR3 spans 17 amino acids. V lost 0 bases and J lost 2, with 16 bases in between. Germline V gives CDR1 MNHEY, CDR2 SMNVEV (reference sequence). The CDR3 bases are TGTGCCAGCAGTTTATCCCTTTCGGTTCAAAGAAACACTGAAGCTTTCTTT. Amino acids: CASSLSLSVQRNTEAFF.

The chain couples TRBV11-3 to TRBJ2-7, with D maybe TRBD1 (5 bases). Germline V gene lookup returns CDR1 SGHNT and CDR2 YENEEA. Trimming took off 4 bases at V and 3 bases at J, with 7 bases between the two ends. The CDR3 is 12 residues long. CDR3 in DNA: TGTGCCAGCAGCTCCCAGGGCTACGAGCAGTACTTC. Amino acids: CASSSQGYEQYF.

This clone came up once. This chain connects TRBV6-1 to TRBJ2-7; the match to TRBD1 covers 10 bases. J gave up 3 bases and V 7 bases, and 6 bases lay outside the gene matches. The CDR3 is 14 residues long. From germline, CDR1 is MNHNS and CDR2 SASEGT. CDR3 bases: TGTGCCAGCACTAGGGACAGGGGAAGCTACGAGCAGTACTTC. Translated: CASTRDRGSYEQYF.

A single count supports this clone. This chain joins TRBV28 and TRBJ2-3; D unclear. The germline CDR1 and CDR2 sequences are MDHEN and SYDVKM. This CDR3 comprises 15 residues. Between the trimmed V and J ends, which lost 4 bases and 2 bases, there was a span of 13 bases. The CDR3 sequence: CASSSRQAHTDTQYF. CDR3 coding DNA: TGTGCCAGCAGTTCCCGGCAGGCCCACACAGATACGCAGTATTTT.

The chain uses TRBV7-9 and TRBJ2-7; the D gene is possibly TRBD1 (5 bases). V was cut by 5 bases and J by 2 bases, with 13 bases left in between. Germline loops: CDR1 SEHNR, CDR2 FQNEAQ (reference sequence). The CDR3 covers 14 residues. CDR3 in amino acids: CASSPRTLPYEQYF. DNA for the CDR3: TGTGCCAGCAGCCCGAGGACACTCCCCTACGAGCAGTACTTC.

The V call is TRBV4-1, the J call TRBJ2-2, with 8 bases aligning to TRBD1. Germline CDR1 and CDR2: MGHRA and YSYEKL. The CDR3 runs 15 residues. V was pared by 4 bases and J by 7 bases, with 8 bases of the junction left unmatched. CDR3 DNA sequence: TGCGCCAGCAGCCTACCGACAGGGGCCAGCGGGGAGCTGTTTTTT. Translating it yields CASSLPTGASGELFF.

This clone has only one observation. V and J are TRBV13 and TRBJ2-5, with 8 bases fitting TRBD2. The V and J ends lost 5 bases and 3 bases, in that order; junction bases with no gene match: 11. The CDR3 loop spans 16 amino acids. CDR1 and CDR2 from the germline V gene are PRHDT and FYEKMQ (reference sequence). The CDR3 here is CASSPGEIAGKETQYF. The CDR3 DNA reads TGTGCCAGCAGCCCGGGGGAGATAGCGGGGAAAGAGACCCAGTACTTC.

The V gene is TRBV5-1, the J gene TRBJ1-2, with 7 bases that match TRBD1. The CDR3 is made up of 13 amino acids. Losses at the gene ends were 2 bases for V and 5 bases for J; bases not matched to a gene: 3. Germline CDR1 is SGHRS and CDR2 is YFSETQ. CDR3 sequence: CASSFDRVYGYTF. The CDR3 DNA reads as TGCGCCAGCAGCTTTGACAGGGTATATGGCTACACCTTC. The entire variable domain, with the rest obtained from reference TRBV5-1 and TRBJ1-2, is as follows: KAGVTQTPRYLIKTRGQQVTLSCSPISGHRSVSWYQQTPGQGLQFLFEYFSETQRNKGNFPGRFSGRQFSNSRSEMNVSTLELGDSALYLCASSFDRVYGYTFGSGTRLTVV.

The rearrangement uses TRBV11-1 and TRBJ1-6; D is undetermined. V gave up 1 base and J gave up 10 bases, with 8 bases separating them. Per the germline V gene, CDR1 is SGHAT and CDR2 is FQDESV (reference sequence). The CDR3 spans 13 residues. Written as DNA, the CDR3 is TGTGCCAGCAGCTTAGGGTCACAGTCACCCCTCCACTTT. It translates to CASSLGSQSPLHF.

This sequence joins TRBV11-2 and TRBJ2-1; 8 bases align to TRBD2. The CDR3 has 19 amino acids. Germline V gene data show CDR1 as SGHAT and CDR2 as FQNNGV. V lost 2 bases to trimming and J lost 4 bases; unmatched junction nucleotides: 16. CDR3 region: CASSLSLKATSELYNEQFF. For the CDR3, the DNA is TGTGCCAGCAGCTTATCCCTCAAGGCGACTAGCGAACTTTACAATGAGCAGTTCTTC.

The chain carries TRBV5-4 and TRBJ1-2; 8 nucleotides agree with TRBD1. Trimming took 5 bases from V and 4 from J; bases not matched to a gene: 7. CDR3 length equals 14 residues. From germline, CDR1 is SGHNT and CDR2 YYREEE (reference sequence). The CDR3 reads CASRIGTGVYGYTF. The CDR3 coding sequence is TGTGCCAGCAGAATCGGGACAGGCGTCTATGGCTACACCTTC.

The chain employs TRBV7-2 and TRBJ2-4, with D tentatively TRBD1 (5 bases). Germline V gives CDR1 SGHTA, CDR2 FQGNSA. The CDR3 extends over 14 amino acids. The V end was cut by 1 base, the J end by 8 bases, with 12 bases between. The CDR3 here is CASSLGGEWDIQYF. The CDR3, as DNA: TGTGCCAGCAGCTTAGGGGGCGAGTGGGACATTCAGTACTTC.